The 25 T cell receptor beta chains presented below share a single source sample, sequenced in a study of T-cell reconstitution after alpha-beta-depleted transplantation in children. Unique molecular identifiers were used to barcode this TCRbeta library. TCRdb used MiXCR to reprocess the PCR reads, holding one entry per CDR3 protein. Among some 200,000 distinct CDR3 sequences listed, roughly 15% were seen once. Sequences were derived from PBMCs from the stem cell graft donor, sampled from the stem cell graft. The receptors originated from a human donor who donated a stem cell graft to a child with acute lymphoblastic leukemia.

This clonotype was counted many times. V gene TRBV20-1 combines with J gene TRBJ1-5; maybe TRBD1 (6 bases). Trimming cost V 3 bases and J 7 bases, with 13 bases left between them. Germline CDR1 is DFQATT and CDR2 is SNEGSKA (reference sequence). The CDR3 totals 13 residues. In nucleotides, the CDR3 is TGCAGTGCTAGGTGGGGGGCTGGGCAGCCCCAGCATTTT. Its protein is CSARWGAGQPQHF.

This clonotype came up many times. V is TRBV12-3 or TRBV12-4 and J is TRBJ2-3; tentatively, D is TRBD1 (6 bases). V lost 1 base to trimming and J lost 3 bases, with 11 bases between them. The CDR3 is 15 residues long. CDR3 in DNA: TGTGCCAGCAGTTTAGTGAGGGGGTCTACAGATACGCAGTATTTT. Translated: CASSLVRGSTDTQYF.

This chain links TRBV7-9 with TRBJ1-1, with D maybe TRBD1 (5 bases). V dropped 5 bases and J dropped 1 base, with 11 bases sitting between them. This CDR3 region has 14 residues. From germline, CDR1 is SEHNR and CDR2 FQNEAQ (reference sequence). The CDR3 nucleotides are TGTGCCAGCAGCCATTCGACAGAGAACACTGAAGCTTTCTTT. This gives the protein CASSHSTENTEAFF. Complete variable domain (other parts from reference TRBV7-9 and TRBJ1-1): DTGVSQNPRHKITKRGQNVTFRCDPISEHNRLYWYRQTLGQGPEFLTYFQNEAQLEKSRLLSDRFSAERPKGSFSTLEIQRTEQGDSAMYLCASSHSTENTEAFFGQGTRLTVV.

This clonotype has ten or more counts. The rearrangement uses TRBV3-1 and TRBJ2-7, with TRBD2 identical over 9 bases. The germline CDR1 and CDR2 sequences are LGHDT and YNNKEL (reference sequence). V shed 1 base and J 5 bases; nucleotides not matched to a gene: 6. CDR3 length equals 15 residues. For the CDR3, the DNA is TGTGCCAGCAGCCAAGTGGCTAGCGGGATACACGAGCAGTACTTC. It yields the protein CASSQVASGIHEQYF.

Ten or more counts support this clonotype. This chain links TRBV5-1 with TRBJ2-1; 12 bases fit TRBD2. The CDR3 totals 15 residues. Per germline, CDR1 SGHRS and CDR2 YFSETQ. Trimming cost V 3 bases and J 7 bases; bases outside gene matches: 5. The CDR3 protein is CASSSSGRAVNEQFF. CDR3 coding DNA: TGCGCCAGCAGCTCTAGCGGGAGGGCCGTGAATGAGCAGTTCTTC.

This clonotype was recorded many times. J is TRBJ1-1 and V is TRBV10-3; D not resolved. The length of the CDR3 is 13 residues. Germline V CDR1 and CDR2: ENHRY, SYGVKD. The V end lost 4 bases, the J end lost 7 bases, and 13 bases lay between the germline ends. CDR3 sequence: CAISGGWAIEAFF. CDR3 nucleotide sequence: TGTGCCATCAGTGGTGGTTGGGCCATTGAAGCTTTCTTT.

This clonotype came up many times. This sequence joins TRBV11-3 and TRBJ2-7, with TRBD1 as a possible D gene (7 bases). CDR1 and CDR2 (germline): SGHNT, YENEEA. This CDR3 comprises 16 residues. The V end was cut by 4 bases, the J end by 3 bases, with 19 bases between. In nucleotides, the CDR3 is TGTGCCAGCAGCTCTAGGTCAGGGGGGATGGACTACGAGCAGTACTTC. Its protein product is CASSSRSGGMDYEQYF.

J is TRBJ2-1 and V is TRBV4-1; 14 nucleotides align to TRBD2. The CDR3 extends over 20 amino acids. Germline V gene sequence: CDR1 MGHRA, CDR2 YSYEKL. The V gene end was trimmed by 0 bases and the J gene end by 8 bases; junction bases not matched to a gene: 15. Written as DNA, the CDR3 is TGCGCCAGCAGCCAAGATCGACCTCTCGTGGGACTAGCGGGAGATGATGAGCAGTTCTTC. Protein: CASSQDRPLVGLAGDDEQFF.

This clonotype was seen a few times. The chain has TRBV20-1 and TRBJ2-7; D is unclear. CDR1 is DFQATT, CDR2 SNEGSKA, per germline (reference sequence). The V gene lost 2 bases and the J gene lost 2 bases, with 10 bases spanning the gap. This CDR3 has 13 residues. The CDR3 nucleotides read TGCAGTGCTAGATACCCAGGTGCCTACGAGCAGTACTTC. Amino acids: CSARYPGAYEQYF.

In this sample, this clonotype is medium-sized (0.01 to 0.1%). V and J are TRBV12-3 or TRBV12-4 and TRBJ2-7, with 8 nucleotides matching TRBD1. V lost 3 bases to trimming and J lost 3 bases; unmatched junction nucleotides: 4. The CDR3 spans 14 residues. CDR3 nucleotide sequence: TGTGCCAGCAGTTTCCCCGGGACAGGCTACGAGCAGTACTTC. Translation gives CASSFPGTGYEQYF.

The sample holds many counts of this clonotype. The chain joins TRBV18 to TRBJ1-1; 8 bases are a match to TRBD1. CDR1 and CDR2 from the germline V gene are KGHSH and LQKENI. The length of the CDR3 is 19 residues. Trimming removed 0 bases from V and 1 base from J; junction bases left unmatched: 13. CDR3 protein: CASSPPVGLDRAANTEAFF. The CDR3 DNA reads TGTGCCAGCTCACCACCAGTGGGTTTGGACAGGGCCGCGAACACTGAAGCTTTCTTT. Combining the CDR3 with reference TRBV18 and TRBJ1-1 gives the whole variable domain NAGVMQNPRHLVRRRGQEARLRCSPMKGHSHVYWYRQLPEEGLKFMVYLQKENIIDESGMPKERFSAEFPKEGPSILRIQQVVRGDSAAYFCASSPPVGLDRAANTEAFFGQGTRLTVV.

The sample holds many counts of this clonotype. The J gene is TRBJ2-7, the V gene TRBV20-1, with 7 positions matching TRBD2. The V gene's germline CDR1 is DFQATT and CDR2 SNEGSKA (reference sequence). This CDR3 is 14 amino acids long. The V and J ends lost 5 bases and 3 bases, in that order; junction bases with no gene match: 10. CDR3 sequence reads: CSAVLREGRYEQYF. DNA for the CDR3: TGCAGTGCTGTCTTGAGGGAGGGCCGCTACGAGCAGTACTTC.

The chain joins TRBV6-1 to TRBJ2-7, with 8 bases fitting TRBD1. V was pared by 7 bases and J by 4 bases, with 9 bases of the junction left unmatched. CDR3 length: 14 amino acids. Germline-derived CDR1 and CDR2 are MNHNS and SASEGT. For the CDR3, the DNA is TGTGCCAGCATAACCGGGACAGGAGCTTACGAGCAGTACTTC. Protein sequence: CASITGTGAYEQYF.

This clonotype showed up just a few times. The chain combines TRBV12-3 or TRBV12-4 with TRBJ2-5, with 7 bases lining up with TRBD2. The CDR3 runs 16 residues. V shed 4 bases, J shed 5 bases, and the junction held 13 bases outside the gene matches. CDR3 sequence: CASSWGSGEGPETQYF. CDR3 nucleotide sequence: TGTGCCAGCAGTTGGGGAAGCGGGGAGGGCCCGGAGACCCAGTACTTC.

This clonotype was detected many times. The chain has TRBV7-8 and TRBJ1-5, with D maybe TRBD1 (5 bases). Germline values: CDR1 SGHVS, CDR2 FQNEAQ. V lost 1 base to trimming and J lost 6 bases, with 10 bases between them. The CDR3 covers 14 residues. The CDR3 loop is CASSLGRVGQPQHF. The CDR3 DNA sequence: TGTGCCAGCAGCTTAGGCAGGGTTGGTCAGCCCCAGCATTTT.

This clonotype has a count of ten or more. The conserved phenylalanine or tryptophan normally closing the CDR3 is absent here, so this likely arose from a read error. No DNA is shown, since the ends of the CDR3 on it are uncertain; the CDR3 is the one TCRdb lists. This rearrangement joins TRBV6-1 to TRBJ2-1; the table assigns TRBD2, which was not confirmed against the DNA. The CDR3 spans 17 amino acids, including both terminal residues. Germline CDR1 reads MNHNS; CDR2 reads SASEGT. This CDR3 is CASSTTGTSGTGLLLPL.

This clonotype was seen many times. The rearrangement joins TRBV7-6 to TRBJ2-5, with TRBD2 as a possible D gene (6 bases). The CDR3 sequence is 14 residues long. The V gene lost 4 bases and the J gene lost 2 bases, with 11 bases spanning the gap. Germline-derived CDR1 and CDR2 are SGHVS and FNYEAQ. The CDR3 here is CASSSWTTQETQYF. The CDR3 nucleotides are TGTGCCAGCAGCTCTTGGACTACTCAAGAGACCCAGTACTTC.

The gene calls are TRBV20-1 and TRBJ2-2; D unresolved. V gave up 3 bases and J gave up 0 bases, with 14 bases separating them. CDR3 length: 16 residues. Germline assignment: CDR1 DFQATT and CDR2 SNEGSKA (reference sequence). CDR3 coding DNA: TGCAGTGCTAGCCCCCCGGGCCTCACGAACACCGGGGAGCTGTTTTTT. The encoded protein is CSASPPGLTNTGELFF.

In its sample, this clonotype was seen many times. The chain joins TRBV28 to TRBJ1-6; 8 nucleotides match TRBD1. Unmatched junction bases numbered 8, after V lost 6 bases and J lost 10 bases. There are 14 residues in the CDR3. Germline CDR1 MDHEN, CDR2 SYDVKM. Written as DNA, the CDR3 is TGTGCCAGCAGAGCTGACAGGGGTGGATCACCCCTCCACTTT. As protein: CASRADRGGSPLHF.

This chain's CDR3 is CATAVVQGQNIQYF. In DNA, the CDR3 is TGTGCCACCGCCGTTGTGCAGGGGCAAAACATTCAGTACTTC. The chain links TRBV10-3 to TRBJ2-4, with a tentative D call TRBD1 (6 bases). Trimming pared 10 bases from V and 5 bases from J, leaving 18 bases between. Germline V gene sequence: CDR1 ENHRY, CDR2 SYGVKD. This CDR3 has 14 residues.

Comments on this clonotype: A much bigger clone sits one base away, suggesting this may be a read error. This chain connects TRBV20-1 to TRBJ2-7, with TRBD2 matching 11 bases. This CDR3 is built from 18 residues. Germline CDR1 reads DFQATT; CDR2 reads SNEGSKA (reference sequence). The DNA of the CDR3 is TGCAGTGCTAGAGATCTACGAACCCCTAGCGGGAGGTTGAACGAGCACTACTTC. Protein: CSARDLRTPSGRLNEHYF.

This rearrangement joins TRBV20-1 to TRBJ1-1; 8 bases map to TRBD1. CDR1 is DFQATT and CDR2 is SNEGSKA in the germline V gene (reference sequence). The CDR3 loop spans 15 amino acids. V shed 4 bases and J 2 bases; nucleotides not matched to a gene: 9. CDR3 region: CSAMWAGGPNTEAFF. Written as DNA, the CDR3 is TGCAGTGCTATGTGGGCAGGGGGCCCTAACACTGAAGCTTTCTTT.

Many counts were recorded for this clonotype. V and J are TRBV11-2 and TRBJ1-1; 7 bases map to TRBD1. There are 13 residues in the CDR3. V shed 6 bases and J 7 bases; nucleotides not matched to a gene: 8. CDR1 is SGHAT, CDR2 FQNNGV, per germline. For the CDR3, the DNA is TGTGCCAGCAGTACCCCCGGGACAGATGAAGCTTTCTTT. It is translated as CASSTPGTDEAFF.

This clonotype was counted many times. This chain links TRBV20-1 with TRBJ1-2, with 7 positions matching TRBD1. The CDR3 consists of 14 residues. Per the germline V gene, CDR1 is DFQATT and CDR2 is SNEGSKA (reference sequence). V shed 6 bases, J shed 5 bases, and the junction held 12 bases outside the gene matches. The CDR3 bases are TGCAGTGCCAACCCCTTGACAGGGCGGTATGGCTACACCTTC. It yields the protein CSANPLTGRYGYTF.

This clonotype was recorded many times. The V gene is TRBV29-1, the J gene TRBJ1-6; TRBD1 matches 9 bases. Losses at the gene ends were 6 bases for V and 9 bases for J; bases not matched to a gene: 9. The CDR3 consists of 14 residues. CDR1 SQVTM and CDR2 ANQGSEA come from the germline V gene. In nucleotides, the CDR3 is TGCAGCGTCAGGACAGGGGACTATGGTTCACCCCTCCACTTT. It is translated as CSVRTGDYGSPLHF.